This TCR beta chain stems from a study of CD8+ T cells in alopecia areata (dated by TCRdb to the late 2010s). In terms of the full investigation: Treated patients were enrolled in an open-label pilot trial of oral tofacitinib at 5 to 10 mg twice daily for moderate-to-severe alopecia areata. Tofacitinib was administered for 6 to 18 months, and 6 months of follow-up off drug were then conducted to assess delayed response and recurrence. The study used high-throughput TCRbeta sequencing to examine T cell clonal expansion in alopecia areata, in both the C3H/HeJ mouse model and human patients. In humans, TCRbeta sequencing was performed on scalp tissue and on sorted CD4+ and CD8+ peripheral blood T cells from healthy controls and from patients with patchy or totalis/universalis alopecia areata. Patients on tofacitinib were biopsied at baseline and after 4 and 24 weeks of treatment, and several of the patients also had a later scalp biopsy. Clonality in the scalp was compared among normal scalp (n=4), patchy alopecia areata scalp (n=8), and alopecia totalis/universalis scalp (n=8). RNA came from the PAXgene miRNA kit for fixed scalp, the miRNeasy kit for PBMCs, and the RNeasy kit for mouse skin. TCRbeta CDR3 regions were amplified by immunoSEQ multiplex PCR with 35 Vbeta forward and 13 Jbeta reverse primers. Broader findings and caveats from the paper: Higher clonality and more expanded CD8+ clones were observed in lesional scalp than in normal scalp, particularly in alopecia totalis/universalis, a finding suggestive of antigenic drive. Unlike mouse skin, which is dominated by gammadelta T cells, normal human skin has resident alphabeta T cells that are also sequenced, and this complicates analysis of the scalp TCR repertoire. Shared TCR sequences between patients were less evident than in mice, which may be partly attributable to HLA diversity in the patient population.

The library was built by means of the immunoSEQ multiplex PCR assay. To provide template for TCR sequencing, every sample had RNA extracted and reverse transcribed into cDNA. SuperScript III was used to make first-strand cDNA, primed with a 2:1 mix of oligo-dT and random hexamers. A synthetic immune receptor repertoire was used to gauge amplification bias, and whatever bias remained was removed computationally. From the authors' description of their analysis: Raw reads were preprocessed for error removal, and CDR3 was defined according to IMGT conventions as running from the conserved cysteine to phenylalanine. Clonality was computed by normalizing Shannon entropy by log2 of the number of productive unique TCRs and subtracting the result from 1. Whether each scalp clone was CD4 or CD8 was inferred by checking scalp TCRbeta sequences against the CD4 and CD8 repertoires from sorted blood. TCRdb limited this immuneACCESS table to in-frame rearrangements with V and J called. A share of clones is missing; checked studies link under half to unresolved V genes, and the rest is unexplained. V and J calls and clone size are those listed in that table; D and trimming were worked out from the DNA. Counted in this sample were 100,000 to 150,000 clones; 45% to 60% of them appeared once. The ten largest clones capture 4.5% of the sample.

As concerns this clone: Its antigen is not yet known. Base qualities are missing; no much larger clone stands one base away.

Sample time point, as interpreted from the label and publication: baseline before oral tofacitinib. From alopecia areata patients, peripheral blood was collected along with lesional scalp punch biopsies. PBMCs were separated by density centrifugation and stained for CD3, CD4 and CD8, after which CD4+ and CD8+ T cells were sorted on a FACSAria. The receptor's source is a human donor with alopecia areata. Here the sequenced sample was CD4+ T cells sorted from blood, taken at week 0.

The CDR3 here reads CASTGGDIKNEQFF. The bases read TGCGCCAGCACCGGGGGAGACATAAAGAATGAGCAGTTCTTC. This sequence uses TRBV5-1 and TRBJ2-1; TRBD2 is a possible D gene, resting on 6 matching bases. Its CDR3 holds 14 amino acids, cysteine through phenylalanine. Only CDR3 DNA remains: 42 bases, in frame from the first base. V is clipped by 6 bases and J by 7 bases, and the sequence between their germline boundaries is 17 bases long. The germline V gene provides CDR1 SGHRS and CDR2 YFSETQ.